These T cell receptor beta chains were read from a single sample in a study of shared clonotypes between healthy human individuals. The protocol was immunoSEQ multiplex PCR, while the TCRdb copy is restricted to in-frame clones and leaves out a portion. The profile shows fewer than 2.5 million clones, more than 85% of them singletons. Specimen: naive CD4+ T cells from PBMCs. The source is a man between 18 and 35 years old in good health. Some clones in this sample may be carry-over from other donors' samples. Both conserved end residues are part of each CDR3. Each record gives: V gene, D gene, J gene, clone size, CDR3 DNA, CDR3 protein. The D gene is left open where the match is weak. Expanded clones are given a class, and other clones once, few, many or no size at all.

TRBV11-3,TRBD1,TRBJ1-1,NA,TGTGCCAGCAGCCCCGCAGGGGGACAGGGGACTGAAGCTTTCTTT,CASSPAGGQGTEAFF
TRBV28,NA,TRBJ1-1,once,TGTGCCAGCACCAAAACCCGCCAGGGAGGGGCTTTCTTT,CASTKTRQGGAFF
TRBV5-6,NA,TRBJ1-5,NA,TGTGCCAGCAGCTCCCAGCATCAGCCCCAGCATTTT,CASSSQHQPQHF
TRBV7-2,NA,TRBJ1-2,NA,TGTGCCAGCAGCTCCCAGGGAGGCGACTATGGCTACACCTTC,CASSSQGGDYGYTF
TRBV9,NA,TRBJ2-7,once,TGTGCCAGCGGACTCGGGACTCCTCCCTACGAGCAGTACTTC,CASGLGTPPYEQYF
TRBV6-5,NA,TRBJ2-7,NA,TGTGCCAGCAGTTACGCGGGAGGACAGGGGTCCTACGAGCAGTACTTC,CASSYAGGQGSYEQYF
TRBV7-9,NA,TRBJ2-5,NA,TGTGCCAGCAGCTCCAGGGACCGAGAGACCCAGTACTTC,CASSSRDRETQYF
TRBV11-3,TRBD1,TRBJ1-3,NA,TGTGCCAGCAGCCCCCGGGACAGCCAATTCTCTGGAAACACCATATATTTT,CASSPRDSQFSGNTIYF
TRBV7-3,NA,TRBJ2-1,NA,TGTGCCAGCAGCCCACGGGAGCCCTACAATGAGCAGTTCTTC,CASSPREPYNEQFF
TRBV5-6,NA,TRBJ2-6,NA,TGTGCCAGCAGCTCCCGTACCAACGTCCTGACTTTC,CASSSRTNVLTF
TRBV27,TRBD1,TRBJ1-2,NA,TGTGCCAGCAGTCGTCGACAGGGGGGTCTTGATTATGGCTACACCTTC,CASSRRQGGLDYGYTF
TRBV9,NA,TRBJ2-7,once,TGTGCCAGCAGCGTAGCCACAGGGAGTCTCTACGAGCAGTACTTC,CASSVATGSLYEQYF
TRBV7-2,NA,TRBJ2-7,NA,TGTGCCAGCAGCTACCCCGGGCGATACGAGCAGTACTTC,CASSYPGRYEQYF
TRBV5-4,NA,TRBJ2-1,NA,TGTGCCAGCAGCGTGGGACCGCGATACGACAATGAGCAGTTCTTC,CASSVGPRYDNEQFF
TRBV5-1,NA,TRBJ1-4,once,TGCGCCAGCAGCCAAGACGCGGGGTCTGAAAAACTGTTTTTT,CASSQDAGSEKLFF
TRBV19,TRBD1,TRBJ2-4,NA,TGTGCCAGTAGTATTCAGGGACAGGGTGTGTTAGGAAACATTCAGTACTTC,CASSIQGQGVLGNIQYF
TRBV7-2,NA,TRBJ2-5,NA,TGTGCCAGCACCTTACCAGGGACCTCGAACTGGAGGGGGACCCAGTACTTC,CASTLPGTSNWRGTQYF
TRBV19,NA,TRBJ2-5,NA,TGTGCCAGTAGTATACATGGGACTGTCTCTGAGACCCAGTACTTC,CASSIHGTVSETQYF
TRBV25-1,NA,TRBJ2-5,once,TGTGCCAGCAGTGACTCGTCAGGGGAGACCCAGTACTTC,CASSDSSGETQYF